The rows below give T cell receptor beta chains drawn from one sample of a study of metastatic and nonmetastatic thyroid tumors. TCRdb reanalyzed the PCR reads via MiXCR. This sample has over 12,000 clones, with over 25% found just once. What was sequenced was tumor tissue. Source of these receptors: a female donor with papillary thyroid cancer or a benign thyroid nodule (not recorded which). Some clones in this sample may be carry-over from other donors' samples. Each CDR3 is given with its conserved first and last residue. D genes are given only for firm matches. Clone sizes are given selectively: once, few, many, or a class where the clone is expanded.

D gene: -
J gene: TRBJ1-5
clone size: many
V gene: TRBV20-1
CDR3 protein: CSARDPGRAVNQPQHF
CDR3 DNA: TGCAGTGCTAGAGATCCGGGCAGGGCAGTAAATCAGCCCCAGCATTTT

D gene: -
J gene: TRBJ2-2
clone size: medium-sized
V gene: TRBV24-1
CDR3 protein: CATSDLYSTGELFF
CDR3 DNA: TGTGCCACCAGTGATTTGTATAGCACCGGGGAGCTGTTTTTT

D gene: -
J gene: TRBJ2-1
clone size: -
V gene: TRBV29-1
CDR3 protein: CSVELGHSSYNEQFF
CDR3 DNA: TGCAGCGTTGAGTTGGGACACAGCTCCTACAATGAGCAGTTCTTC

D gene: -
J gene: TRBJ1-6
clone size: -
V gene: TRBV6-1
CDR3 protein: CASKEANNSPLHF
CDR3 DNA: TGTGCCAGCAAAGAGGCGAATAATTCACCCCTCCACTTT

D gene: TRBD2
J gene: TRBJ2-7
clone size: many
V gene: TRBV12-3/TRBV12-4
CDR3 protein: CASSRSPAGGNYEQYF
CDR3 DNA: TGTGCCAGCAGCAGATCACCAGCGGGGGGGAACTACGAGCAGTACTTC

D gene: TRBD1
J gene: TRBJ1-5
clone size: medium-sized
V gene: TRBV2
CDR3 protein: CASSEALRGVLRPQHF
CDR3 DNA: TGTGCCAGCAGTGAAGCGCTCAGGGGGGTTTTGCGGCCCCAGCATTTT

D gene: -
J gene: TRBJ2-5
clone size: -
V gene: TRBV7-8
CDR3 protein: CASTPGRRETQYF
CDR3 DNA: TGTGCCAGCACTCCGGGTAGGAGGGAGACCCAGTACTTC

D gene: -
J gene: TRBJ2-7
clone size: -
V gene: TRBV7-8
CDR3 protein: CASSLGSASYEQYF
CDR3 DNA: TGTGCCAGCAGCTTAGGAAGCGCCAGCTACGAGCAGTACTTC

D gene: -
J gene: TRBJ1-2
clone size: -
V gene: TRBV11-2
CDR3 protein: CASSSYRAANYGYTF
CDR3 DNA: TGTGCCAGCAGCTCCTACAGGGCAGCTAACTATGGCTACACCTTC

D gene: TRBD1
J gene: TRBJ1-2
clone size: -
V gene: TRBV7-9
CDR3 protein: CASSGDRGIGGYTF
CDR3 DNA: TGTGCCAGCAGCGGGGACAGGGGGATCGGAGGCTACACCTTC

D gene: TRBD1
J gene: TRBJ2-3
clone size: many
V gene: TRBV4-2
CDR3 protein: CASSPLEGTGAPSTDTQYF
CDR3 DNA: TGTGCCAGCAGCCCCTTGGAGGGGACAGGGGCCCCTAGCACAGATACGCAGTATTTT

D gene: -
J gene: TRBJ1-4
clone size: many
V gene: TRBV30
CDR3 protein: CAWSVTSTEKLFF
CDR3 DNA: TGTGCCTGGAGTGTCACCTCTACTGAAAAACTGTTTTTT

D gene: -
J gene: TRBJ2-5
clone size: many
V gene: TRBV19
CDR3 protein: CASGLGGRETQYF
CDR3 DNA: TGTGCCAGCGGGCTGGGGGGGCGGGAGACCCAGTACTTC

D gene: -
J gene: TRBJ2-7
clone size: -
V gene: TRBV20-1
CDR3 protein: CSARGRGISYEQYF
CDR3 DNA: TGCAGTGCTAGAGGCAGAGGGATTTCCTACGAGCAGTACTTC

D gene: TRBD2
J gene: TRBJ2-1
clone size: -
V gene: TRBV4-1
CDR3 protein: CASSQDYRLAGVNEQFF
CDR3 DNA: TGCGCCAGCAGCCAAGATTATCGGCTAGCGGGAGTCAATGAGCAGTTCTTC

D gene: TRBD1
J gene: TRBJ2-3
clone size: medium-sized
V gene: TRBV6-2/TRBV6-3
CDR3 protein: CASSFFAADRASTDTQYF
CDR3 DNA: TGTGCCAGCAGTTTTTTTGCTGCCGACAGGGCTAGCACAGATACGCAGTATTTT

D gene: TRBD2
J gene: TRBJ2-3
clone size: -
V gene: TRBV6-1
CDR3 protein: CASRPSGRTDTQYF
CDR3 DNA: TGTGCCAGCAGACCTAGCGGGAGGACAGATACGCAGTATTTT

D gene: TRBD2
J gene: TRBJ2-1
clone size: few
V gene: TRBV6-5
CDR3 protein: CASTRVGAGGRYNEQFF
CDR3 DNA: TGTGCCAGCACCAGAGTAGGGGCGGGAGGGCGCTACAATGAGCAGTTCTTC

D gene: -
J gene: TRBJ2-7
clone size: -
V gene: TRBV30
CDR3 protein: CAWWPTGGSYEQYF
CDR3 DNA: TGTGCCTGGTGGCCGACGGGCGGATCCTACGAGCAGTACTTC

D gene: TRBD2
J gene: TRBJ2-3
clone size: few
V gene: TRBV20-1
CDR3 protein: CSASKTIRGGSTQYF
CDR3 DNA: TGCAGTGCTAGTAAAACTATTCGGGGCGGGAGTACGCAGTATTTT

D gene: -
J gene: TRBJ2-6
clone size: many
V gene: TRBV18
CDR3 protein: CASSPLGQQSSGANVLTF
CDR3 DNA: TGTGCCAGCTCACCACTCGGGCAGCAGAGCTCTGGGGCCAACGTCCTGACTTTC

D gene: -
J gene: TRBJ2-3
clone size: few
V gene: TRBV9
CDR3 protein: CASSGSTDTQYF
CDR3 DNA: TGTGCCAGCAGCGGTAGCACAGATACGCAGTATTTT

D gene: -
J gene: TRBJ1-1
clone size: -
V gene: TRBV6-5
CDR3 protein: CASSYFSLRDRNTEAFF
CDR3 DNA: TGTGCCAGCAGTTACTTTTCTCTCCGGGACCGCAACACTGAAGCTTTCTTT

D gene: -
J gene: TRBJ1-1
clone size: -
V gene: TRBV7-3
CDR3 protein: CASSLKRGTEAFF
CDR3 DNA: TGTGCCAGCAGCTTAAAACGGGGCACTGAAGCTTTCTTT

D gene: TRBD1
J gene: TRBJ2-1
clone size: few
V gene: TRBV12-3/TRBV12-4
CDR3 protein: CASSGAGQGVYNEQFF
CDR3 DNA: TGTGCCAGCAGTGGAGCGGGACAGGGAGTCTACAATGAGCAGTTCTTC

D gene: TRBD2
J gene: TRBJ2-1
clone size: -
V gene: TRBV15
CDR3 protein: CATSRGWASGVSNEQFF
CDR3 DNA: TGTGCCACCAGCAGAGGATGGGCTAGCGGTGTATCCAATGAGCAGTTCTTC

D gene: TRBD1
J gene: TRBJ2-7
clone size: few
V gene: TRBV10-2
CDR3 protein: CASSEYGTGGYEQYF
CDR3 DNA: TGCGCCAGCAGTGAGTACGGGACAGGGGGATACGAGCAGTACTTC

D gene: -
J gene: TRBJ2-7
clone size: -
V gene: TRBV20-1
CDR3 protein: CSARREWLEQYF
CDR3 DNA: TGCAGTGCTAGAAGGGAGTGGTTGGAGCAGTACTTC

D gene: -
J gene: TRBJ1-1
clone size: -
V gene: TRBV4-2
CDR3 protein: CASSPTGQNTEAFF
CDR3 DNA: TGTGCCAGCAGCCCAACGGGGCAGAACACTGAAGCTTTCTTT

D gene: -
J gene: TRBJ2-7
clone size: -
V gene: TRBV3-1
CDR3 protein: CASSQDDRAEQYF
CDR3 DNA: TGTGCCAGCAGCCAAGATGACCGCGCCGAGCAGTACTTC

D gene: TRBD1
J gene: TRBJ2-1
clone size: -
V gene: TRBV20-1
CDR3 protein: CSARGTGKMSYNEQFF
CDR3 DNA: TGCAGTGCTAGAGGGACAGGGAAAATGTCCTACAATGAGCAGTTCTTC

D gene: TRBD1
J gene: TRBJ2-7
clone size: -
V gene: TRBV30
CDR3 protein: CAWSTGTGSYEQYF
CDR3 DNA: TGTGCCTGGAGTACCGGGACAGGGTCCTACGAGCAGTACTTC

D gene: TRBD2
J gene: TRBJ2-3
clone size: many
V gene: TRBV6-2/TRBV6-3
CDR3 protein: CASSHSGGADTQYF
CDR3 DNA: TGTGCCAGCAGTCATAGCGGGGGGGCAGATACGCAGTATTTT

D gene: -
J gene: TRBJ1-6
clone size: few
V gene: TRBV28
CDR3 protein: CASSSGRLSSSPLHF
CDR3 DNA: TGTGCCAGCAGTTCGGGACGTCTTTCTAGTTCACCCCTCCACTTT

D gene: -
J gene: TRBJ2-7
clone size: medium-sized
V gene: TRBV9
CDR3 protein: CASSPRDTEQYF
CDR3 DNA: TGTGCCAGCAGCCCACGGGATACCGAGCAGTACTTC

D gene: TRBD1
J gene: TRBJ2-7
clone size: many
V gene: TRBV5-5
CDR3 protein: CASSLVGQGGREQYF
CDR3 DNA: TGTGCCAGCAGCTTGGTGGGACAGGGAGGAAGGGAGCAGTACTTC

D gene: TRBD2
J gene: TRBJ2-1
clone size: many
V gene: TRBV6-1
CDR3 protein: CASSSYGLADDNEQFF
CDR3 DNA: TGTGCCAGCAGCTCCTATGGACTAGCGGATGACAATGAGCAGTTCTTC

D gene: TRBD1
J gene: TRBJ2-3
clone size: many
V gene: TRBV27
CDR3 protein: CASSFPPGQGADTQYF
CDR3 DNA: TGTGCCAGCAGTTTCCCTCCGGGACAGGGGGCAGATACGCAGTATTTT

D gene: -
J gene: TRBJ1-2
clone size: -
V gene: TRBV13
CDR3 protein: CASSLDPQGPNYGYTF
CDR3 DNA: TGTGCCAGCAGCTTAGATCCACAAGGACCTAACTATGGCTACACCTTC

D gene: TRBD2
J gene: TRBJ2-5
clone size: many
V gene: TRBV4-1
CDR3 protein: CASSPRSLRAGAEETQYF
CDR3 DNA: TGCGCCAGCAGCCCACGTTCCCTTAGAGCGGGAGCCGAGGAGACCCAGTACTTC

D gene: TRBD2
J gene: TRBJ2-1
clone size: medium-sized
V gene: TRBV28
CDR3 protein: CASSPLKGLAGGVEQFF
CDR3 DNA: TGTGCCAGCAGTCCGCTTAAAGGACTAGCGGGAGGGGTTGAGCAGTTCTTC

D gene: TRBD2
J gene: TRBJ2-1
clone size: medium-sized
V gene: TRBV6-1
CDR3 protein: CASSDSSGGAYNEQFF
CDR3 DNA: TGTGCCAGCAGTGACAGTAGCGGGGGGGCTTACAATGAGCAGTTCTTC

D gene: -
J gene: TRBJ1-3
clone size: -
V gene: TRBV19
CDR3 protein: CASSTDGSPGNTIYF
CDR3 DNA: TGTGCCAGTAGTACGGATGGATCGCCGGGAAACACCATATATTTT

D gene: -
J gene: TRBJ2-1
clone size: -
V gene: TRBV6-5
CDR3 protein: CASSYSLSGIYNEQFF
CDR3 DNA: TGTGCCAGCAGTTACTCTCTTAGCGGAATCTACAATGAGCAGTTCTTC

D gene: -
J gene: TRBJ2-7
clone size: -
V gene: TRBV19
CDR3 protein: CASSNTDRLYDQYF
CDR3 DNA: TGTGCCAGTAGTAACACAGACAGGCTCTACGATCAGTACTTC

D gene: TRBD1
J gene: TRBJ2-5
clone size: few
V gene: TRBV2
CDR3 protein: CASTGQEQETQYF
CDR3 DNA: TGTGCCAGCACGGGACAGGAACAAGAGACCCAGTACTTC

D gene: TRBD2
J gene: TRBJ2-1
clone size: many
V gene: TRBV7-2
CDR3 protein: CASTLGTSGGGSQFF
CDR3 DNA: TGTGCCAGCACCCTGGGGACTAGCGGGGGGGGAAGCCAGTTCTTC

D gene: TRBD2
J gene: TRBJ2-2
clone size: -
V gene: TRBV24-1
CDR3 protein: CATSDSGTSGLSNTGELFF
CDR3 DNA: TGTGCCACCAGTGATTCCGGGACTAGCGGGCTATCGAACACCGGGGAGCTGTTTTTT

D gene: -
J gene: TRBJ1-5
clone size: medium-sized
V gene: TRBV6-1
CDR3 protein: CASSEIDRSQPQHF
CDR3 DNA: TGTGCCAGCAGTGAAATAGACAGAAGTCAGCCCCAGCATTTT

D gene: -
J gene: TRBJ2-5
clone size: few
V gene: TRBV6-2/TRBV6-3
CDR3 protein: CVSSHTKETQYF
CDR3 DNA: TGTGTCAGCAGTCATACCAAAGAGACCCAGTACTTC

D gene: TRBD1
J gene: TRBJ1-4
clone size: many
V gene: TRBV5-4
CDR3 protein: CASSSNRGVNEKLFF
CDR3 DNA: TGTGCCAGCAGCTCTAACAGGGGAGTTAATGAAAAACTGTTTTTT

D gene: -
J gene: TRBJ1-1
clone size: -
V gene: TRBV9
CDR3 protein: CASSGSNTEAFF
CDR3 DNA: TGTGCCAGCAGCGGATCAAACACTGAAGCTTTCTTT

D gene: -
J gene: TRBJ1-5
clone size: -
V gene: TRBV7-6
CDR3 protein: CASSSSWGQPQHF
CDR3 DNA: TGTGCCAGCAGCTCCAGTTGGGGTCAGCCCCAGCATTTT

D gene: -
J gene: TRBJ1-5
clone size: -
V gene: TRBV12-3/TRBV12-4
CDR3 protein: CASSLDWGGPQHF
CDR3 DNA: TGTGCCAGCAGTTTAGATTGGGGCGGGCCCCAGCATTTT